This TCR beta chain derives from a study of regulatory T cells. Whole-study results and caveats: Hydrophobic residues at CDR3 positions 6 and 7 were enriched in conventional CD4+ T cells of CD3G-deficient patients. In patients, unique TRB V-J pairs were restricted and V/J usage skewed, especially in Tregs.

CDR1 and CDR2 from the germline V gene are SGHRS and YFSETQ. The CDR3 is made up of 15 amino acids. Trimming stripped 0 bases from V and 5 bases from J, with 14 bases between. The primer mix had 52 TRBV and 13 TRBJ primers. Profiling relied on immunoSEQ multiplex PCR, and the TCRdb table lists in-frame clones only, not all of them. The sample yields over 35,000 clones, 70% to 90% seen once. In the case of this clone: Its antigen is currently unknown.

The chain links TRBV5-1 to TRBJ1-1, with D tentatively TRBD1 (6 bases). The clonotype comes from a person in their late teens or twenties with CD3G deficiency. The sample taken for sequencing was conventional CD4+ T cells sorted from blood. The CDR3, as DNA: TGCGCCAGCAGCTTGGGGCCAGGGGTGGGAACTGAAGCTTTCTTT. It yields the protein CASSLGPGVGTEAFF.